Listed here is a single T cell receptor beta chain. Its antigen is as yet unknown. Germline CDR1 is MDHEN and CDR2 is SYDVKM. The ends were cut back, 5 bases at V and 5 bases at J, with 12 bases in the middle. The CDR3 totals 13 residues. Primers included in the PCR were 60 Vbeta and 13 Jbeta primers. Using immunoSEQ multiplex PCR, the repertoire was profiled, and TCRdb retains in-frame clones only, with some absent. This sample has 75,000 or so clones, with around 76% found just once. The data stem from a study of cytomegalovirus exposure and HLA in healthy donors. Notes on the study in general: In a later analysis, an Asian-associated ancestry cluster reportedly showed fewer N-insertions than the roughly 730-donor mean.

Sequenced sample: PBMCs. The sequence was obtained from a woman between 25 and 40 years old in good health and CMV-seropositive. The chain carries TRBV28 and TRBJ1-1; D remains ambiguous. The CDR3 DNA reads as TGTGCCAGCAGTCGGTGGAGGGAAACTGAAGCTTTCTTT. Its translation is CASSRWRETEAFF.